The T cell receptor (beta chain) under discussion was sequenced for a study of naive and memory T cell subsets. Broader study findings: Over 85% of naive TCR sequences appeared only once, unlike memory subsets.

This clonotype occurred a few times. Antigen unknown. An equimolar mix of two oligonucleotides served as the beta constant-region primer for TRBC1 and TRBC2. Four rounds of PCR amplified the ligated cDNA using nested alpha and beta constant-region primers plus SP2. From the UMI-ligation and nested PCR reads, TCRdb called clonotypes with MiXCR, one entry per CDR3 protein. The sample records some 82,000 distinct CDR3 sequences, about 10% being singletons. The sequence derives from a human donor in good health. The sequenced material came from naive CD8+ T cells from blood.

The CDR3 region is CASSLSRGVGGWGTEAFF. The DNA for the CDR3 is TGTGCCAGCAGCTTATCTCGGGGGGTCGGAGGGTGGGGCACTGAAGCTTTCTTT. The genes are TRBV7-8 and TRBJ1-1; D perhaps matches TRBD1 (5 bases). The CDR3 length is 18 residues. The germline V and J ends were trimmed by 2 bases and 4 bases, with 23 bases remaining between them. The germline V gene has CDR1 SGHVS and CDR2 FQNEAQ.